Reported below is one T cell receptor (beta chain). Only in-frame clones appear in the TCRdb table, and some are missing; sequencing was by immunoSEQ multiplex PCR. This table holds about 68,000 clones, 95% to 97% found once. The data originate from a study of technical replicates of blood from several donors. The CDR3 extends over 13 amino acids. J gave up 9 bases and V 0 bases, and 3 bases lay outside the gene matches. Per germline, CDR1 LNHDA and CDR2 SQIVND (reference sequence). The chain joins TRBV19 to TRBJ2-7; 9 bases agree with TRBD1. The sequenced material came from T cells isolated from PBMCs. This receptor was obtained from a human donor in good health. DNA of the CDR3: TGTGCCAGTAGTATAGATCCGACAGGGGGGCAGTACTTC. Amino acid sequence: CASSIDPTGGQYF.